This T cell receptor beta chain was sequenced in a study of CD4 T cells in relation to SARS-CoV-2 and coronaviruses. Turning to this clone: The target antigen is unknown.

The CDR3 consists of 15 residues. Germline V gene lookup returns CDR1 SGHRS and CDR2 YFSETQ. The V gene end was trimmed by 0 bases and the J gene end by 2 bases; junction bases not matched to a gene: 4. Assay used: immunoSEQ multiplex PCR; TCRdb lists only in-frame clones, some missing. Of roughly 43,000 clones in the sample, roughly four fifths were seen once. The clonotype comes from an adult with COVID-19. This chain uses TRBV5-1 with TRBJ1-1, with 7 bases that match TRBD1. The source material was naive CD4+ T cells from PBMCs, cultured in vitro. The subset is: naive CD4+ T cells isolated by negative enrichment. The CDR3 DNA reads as TGCGCCAGCAGCTTGGGGGCAGGGGGTAACACTGAAGCTTTCTTT. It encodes CASSLGAGGNTEAFF.